Listed below are T cell receptor beta chains from one sample, sequenced in a study of cytomegalovirus exposure and HLA in healthy donors. Repertoires were generated with immunoSEQ multiplex PCR, while TCRdb's copy carries only in-frame clones and drops some. The data show about 140,000 clones, with approximately 80% seen just once and roughly 1.4% held by the top ten. The sequenced sample was PBMCs. The receptor set was obtained from a man younger than 40 in good health and CMV-seropositive. Both conserved end residues are part of each CDR3. D genes are given only for firm matches. Only part of the rows carry a size: once, few, many, or a class if the clone is expanded.

v_gene,abundance,d_gene,j_gene,CDR3nt,CDR3aa
TRBV6-5,once,-,TRBJ1-1,TGTGCCAGCAGTTATTTCAGGGACACTGAAGCTTTCTTT,CASSYFRDTEAFF
TRBV10-3,-,TRBD1,TRBJ2-3,TGTGCCATCAGCACCTCCCGGGACAGAACAGATACGCAGTATTTT,CAISTSRDRTDTQYF
TRBV10-3,-,TRBD1,TRBJ2-7,TGTGCCATCAGTGAACGGGACAGGGCCTACGAGCAGTACTTC,CAISERDRAYEQYF
TRBV6-5,once,-,TRBJ1-4,TGTGCCAGCAGCCAAGACCCGTCCCGGGATGAAAAACTGTTTTTT,CASSQDPSRDEKLFF
TRBV5-1,-,TRBD1,TRBJ1-3,TGCGCCAGCAGCTTTATGGGACAGGGGGCTGGAAACACCATATATTTT,CASSFMGQGAGNTIYF
TRBV2,-,TRBD2,TRBJ2-1,TGTGCCAGCAGGGGTACTAGCGGGAGCCTTTCTGAGCAGTTCTTC,CASRGTSGSLSEQFF
TRBV28,-,TRBD2,TRBJ2-7,TGTGCCAGCAGCTCCTACCCGACTAGCGGGGTTTCCTACGAGCAGTACTTC,CASSSYPTSGVSYEQYF
TRBV27,-,TRBD1,TRBJ1-2,TGTGCCAGCAGTTTGTCCGGGACAGCTAACTATGGCTACACCTTC,CASSLSGTANYGYTF
TRBV28,-,TRBD1,TRBJ1-1,TGTGCCAGCAGTATTACAGGGGGCCGTACTGAAGCTTTCTTT,CASSITGGRTEAFF
TRBV5-1,many,TRBD2,TRBJ2-3,TGCGCCAGCAGCTTGTTATCAGCGGGAGGTACTAGCACAGATACGCAGTATTTT,CASSLLSAGGTSTDTQYF
TRBV2,-,TRBD2,TRBJ2-1,TGTGCCAGCAGTGACGATAGCGGGAGGGCCCCCACCTACAATGAGCAGTTCTTC,CASSDDSGRAPTYNEQFF
TRBV27,-,-,TRBJ1-2,TGTGCCAGCAGTTACCAGGGGCGGGGGGACTATGGCTACACCTTC,CASSYQGRGDYGYTF
TRBV11-3,-,-,TRBJ2-3,TGTGCCAGCAGTCATAGCGCCCCCGGGACAGATACGCAGTATTTT,CASSHSAPGTDTQYF
TRBV27,-,TRBD2,TRBJ2-3,TGTGCCAGCAGTTTCAACCTAGCGGGGGGTTCGGGGGGGCAGTATTTT,CASSFNLAGGSGGQYF
TRBV19,-,TRBD2,TRBJ2-1,TGTGCCAGTAGGGAGACTAGCGGAGGGTACAATGAGCAGTTCTTC,CASRETSGGYNEQFF
TRBV4-2,-,TRBD2,TRBJ2-1,TGTGCCAGCAGCCAAGATATGTCTAGCGGCTACAATGAGCAGTTCTTC,CASSQDMSSGYNEQFF
TRBV23-1,-,-,TRBJ1-1,TGCGCCAGCAGTCAACGGGACGGGGGGGCGGCGGAGGGCACTGAAGCTTTCTTT,CASSQRDGGAAEGTEAFF
TRBV28,-,-,TRBJ2-1,TGTGCCAGCAGTTGGGTTACAGGGATCTCCTACAATGAGCAGTTCTTC,CASSWVTGISYNEQFF
TRBV9,-,-,TRBJ2-2,TGTGCCAGCAGCGTGGGACTTCCTGACACCGGGGAGCTGTTTTTT,CASSVGLPDTGELFF
TRBV27,-,-,TRBJ2-3,TGTGCCAGCAGTTTATCGATTCTAGAGTCCAGAGATACGCAGTATTTT,CASSLSILESRDTQYF
TRBV18,-,-,TRBJ1-5,TGTGCCAGCTCAACGACAGAAATGGGTCAGCCCCAGCATTTT,CASSTTEMGQPQHF
TRBV6-1,-,TRBD2,TRBJ2-7,TGTGCCAGCAGTGGGTTGACCGGGGGGGCTCTCGAGCAGTACTTC,CASSGLTGGALEQYF
TRBV5-4,-,-,TRBJ1-1,TGTGCCAGCACCGACCTGGGGGCAGCCTGGAACACTGAAGCTTTCTTT,CASTDLGAAWNTEAFF
TRBV6-5,-,-,TRBJ1-6,TGTGCTTCTGTCGGGAGCTCCTATAATTCACCCCTCCACTTT,CASVGSSYNSPLHF
TRBV28,-,TRBD2,TRBJ2-2,TGTGCCAGCAGTTGGACTAGCGGGAGCACCGGGGAGCTGTTTTTT,CASSWTSGSTGELFF
TRBV29-1,-,-,TRBJ2-2,TGCAGCGTTGTGGCGGATATCGCGAACACCGGGGAGCTGTTTTTT,CSVVADIANTGELFF
TRBV7-8,-,-,TRBJ1-2,TGTGCCAGCAGCAGTTCGGGGGGGCTGAACTATGGCTACACCTTC,CASSSSGGLNYGYTF
TRBV6-1,-,-,TRBJ2-5,TGTGCCAGCAGTCCTGACTATCCCGGACAGACCCAGTACTTC,CASSPDYPGQTQYF
TRBV15,-,-,TRBJ2-3,TGTGCCACCAGCACCGCACGACAGGGCGGGGGCACAGATACGCAGTATTTT,CATSTARQGGGTDTQYF
TRBV2,-,-,TRBJ1-3,TGTGCCAGCACCCCGGGGGAGAACACCATATATTTT,CASTPGENTIYF
TRBV4-1,-,TRBD2,TRBJ2-3,TGCGCCAGCAGCCACTTTGGGCGGACTAGCGGGAGATTGGGCACAGATACGCAGTATTTT,CASSHFGRTSGRLGTDTQYF
TRBV18,-,-,TRBJ1-2,TGTGCCAGCTCACCGGAGGGAAGGTATGGCTACACCTTC,CASSPEGRYGYTF
TRBV18,-,TRBD1,TRBJ1-1,TGTGCCAGCTCACCTCGACAGGGGACAAACGTGAACACTGAAGCTTTCTTT,CASSPRQGTNVNTEAFF
TRBV7-9,once,-,TRBJ1-3,TGTGCCAGCAGCCCCCCCAGGGCGGCTGGAAACACCATATATTTT,CASSPPRAAGNTIYF
TRBV2,few,TRBD1,TRBJ1-2,TGTGCCAGCAGTTTGGACAGGGGGTTGGCTAACTATGGCTACACCTTC,CASSLDRGLANYGYTF
TRBV6-1,-,TRBD2,TRBJ2-6,TGTGCCAGCAGTGCAACCGCGGGGGGTGGGGCCAACGTCCTGACTTTC,CASSATAGGGANVLTF
TRBV27,-,TRBD2,TRBJ2-2,TGTGCCAGCAGTTTATCAGCGGGGCTAGCGGGGAACACCGGGGAGCTGTTTTTT,CASSLSAGLAGNTGELFF